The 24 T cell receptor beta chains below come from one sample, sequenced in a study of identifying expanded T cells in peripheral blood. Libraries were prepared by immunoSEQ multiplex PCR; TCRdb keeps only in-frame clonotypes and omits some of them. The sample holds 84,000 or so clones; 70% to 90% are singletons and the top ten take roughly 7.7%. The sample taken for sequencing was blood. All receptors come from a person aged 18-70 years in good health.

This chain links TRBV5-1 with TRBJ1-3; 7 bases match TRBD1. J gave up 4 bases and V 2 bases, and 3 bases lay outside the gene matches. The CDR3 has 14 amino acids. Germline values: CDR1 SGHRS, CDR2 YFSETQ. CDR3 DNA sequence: TGCGCCAGCAGCTTAGGGGGCGCAGGAAACACCATATATTTT. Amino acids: CASSLGGAGNTIYF. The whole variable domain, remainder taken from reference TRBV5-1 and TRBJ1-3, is KAGVTQTPRYLIKTRGQQVTLSCSPISGHRSVSWYQQTPGQGLQFLFEYFSETQRNKGNFPGRFSGRQFSNSRSEMNVSTLELGDSALYLCASSLGGAGNTIYFGEGSWLTVV.

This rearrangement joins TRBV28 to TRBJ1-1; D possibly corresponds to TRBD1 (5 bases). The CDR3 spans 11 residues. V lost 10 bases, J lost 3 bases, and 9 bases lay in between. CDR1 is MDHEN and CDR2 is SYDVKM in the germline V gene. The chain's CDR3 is CATSGYTEAFF. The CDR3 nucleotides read TGTGCCACCTCAGGGTACACTGAAGCTTTCTTT.

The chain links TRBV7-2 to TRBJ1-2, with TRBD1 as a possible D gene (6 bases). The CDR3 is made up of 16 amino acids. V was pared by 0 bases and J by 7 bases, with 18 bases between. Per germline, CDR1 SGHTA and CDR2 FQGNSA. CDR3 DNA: TGTGCCAGCAGCTTAGCGCTAAAGGGGGTACAGAGTGGCTACACCTTC. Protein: CASSLALKGVQSGYTF.

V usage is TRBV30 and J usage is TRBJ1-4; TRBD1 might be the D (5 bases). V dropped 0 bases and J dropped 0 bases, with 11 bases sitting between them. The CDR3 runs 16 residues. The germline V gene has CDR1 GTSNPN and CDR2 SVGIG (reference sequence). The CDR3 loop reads CAWSVSRVATNEKLFF. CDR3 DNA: TGTGCCTGGAGTGTTTCCAGGGTTGCAACTAATGAAAAACTGTTTTTT. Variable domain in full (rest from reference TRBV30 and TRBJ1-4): SQTIHQWPATLVQPVGSPLSLECTVEGTSNPNLYWYRQAAGRGLQLLFYSVGIGQISSEVPQNLSASRPQDRQFILSSKKLLLSDSGFYLCAWSVSRVATNEKLFFGSGTQLSVL.

CDR3 residues: CASSPEGNEKLFF. The CDR3 DNA reads as TGTGCCAGCTCACCGGAGGGTAATGAAAAACTGTTTTTT. This chain uses TRBV18 with TRBJ1-4; D not certain. V lost 3 bases to trimming and J lost 4 bases, with 6 bases between them. CDR1 is KGHSH, CDR2 LQKENI, per germline. This CDR3 has 13 residues. The whole variable domain, filled in from reference TRBV18 and TRBJ1-4, reads NAGVMQNPRHLVRRRGQEARLRCSPMKGHSHVYWYRQLPEEGLKFMVYLQKENIIDESGMPKERFSAEFPKEGPSILRIQQVVRGDSAAYFCASSPEGNEKLFFGSGTQLSVL.

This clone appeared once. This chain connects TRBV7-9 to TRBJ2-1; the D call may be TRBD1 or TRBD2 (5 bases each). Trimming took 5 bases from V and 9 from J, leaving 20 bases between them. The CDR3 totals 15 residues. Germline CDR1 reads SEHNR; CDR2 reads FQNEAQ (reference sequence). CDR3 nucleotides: TGTGCCAGCAGCCCCGTCCCGGGACGGGTCCGTGAGCAGTTCTTC. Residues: CASSPVPGRVREQFF. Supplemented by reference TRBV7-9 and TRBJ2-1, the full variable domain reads DTGVSQNPRHKITKRGQNVTFRCDPISEHNRLYWYRQTLGQGPEFLTYFQNEAQLEKSRLLSDRFSAERPKGSFSTLEIQRTEQGDSAMYLCASSPVPGRVREQFFGPGTRLTVL.

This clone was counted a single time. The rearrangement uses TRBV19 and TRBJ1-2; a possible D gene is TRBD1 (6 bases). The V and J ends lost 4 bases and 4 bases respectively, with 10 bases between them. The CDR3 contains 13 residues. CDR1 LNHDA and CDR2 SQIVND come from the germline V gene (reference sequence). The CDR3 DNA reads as TGTGCCAGTAGTAGCCAGGGGTTCTATGGCTACACCTTC. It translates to CASSSQGFYGYTF.

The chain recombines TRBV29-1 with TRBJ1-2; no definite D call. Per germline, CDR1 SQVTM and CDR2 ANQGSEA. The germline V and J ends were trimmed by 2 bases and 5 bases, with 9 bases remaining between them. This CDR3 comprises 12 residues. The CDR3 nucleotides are TGCAGCGTTGAACTGGGATGGTATGGCTACACCTTC. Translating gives CSVELGWYGYTF.

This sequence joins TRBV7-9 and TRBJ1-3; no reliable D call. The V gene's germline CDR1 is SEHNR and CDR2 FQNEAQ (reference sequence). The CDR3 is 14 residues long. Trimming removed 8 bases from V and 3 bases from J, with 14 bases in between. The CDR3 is CASDSGKRGNTIYF. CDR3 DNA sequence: TGTGCCAGCGACTCCGGGAAGCGTGGAAACACCATATATTTT.

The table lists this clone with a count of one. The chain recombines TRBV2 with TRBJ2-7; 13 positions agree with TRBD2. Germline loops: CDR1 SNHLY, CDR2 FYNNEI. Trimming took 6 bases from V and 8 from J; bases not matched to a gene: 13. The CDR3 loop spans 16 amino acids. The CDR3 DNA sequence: TGTGCCAGCAGAAGCTCCTTACTAGCGGGGGGGATTAAGCAGTACTTC. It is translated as CASRSSLLAGGIKQYF. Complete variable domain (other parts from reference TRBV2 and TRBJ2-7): EPEVTQTPSHQVTQMGQEVILRCVPISNHLYFYWYRQILGQKVEFLVSFYNNEISEKSEIFDDQFSVERPDGSNFTLKIRSTKLEDSAMYFCASRSSLLAGGIKQYFGPGTRLTVT.

CDR3 sequence reads: CASSPDVSYNSPLHF. For the CDR3, the DNA is TGTGCCAGCTCACCCGACGTCTCCTATAATTCACCCCTCCACTTT. The chain carries TRBV18 and TRBJ1-6; no clear D. CDR1 KGHSH and CDR2 LQKENI come from the germline V gene. Trimming removed 3 bases at V and 0 bases at J, with 6 bases between. The CDR3 has 15 residues.

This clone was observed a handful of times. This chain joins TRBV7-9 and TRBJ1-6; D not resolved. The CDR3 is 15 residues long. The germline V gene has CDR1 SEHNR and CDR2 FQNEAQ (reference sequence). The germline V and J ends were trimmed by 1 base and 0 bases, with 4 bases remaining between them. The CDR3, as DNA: TGTGCCAGCAGCTTAGGGAGCTCCTATAATTCACCCCTCCACTTT. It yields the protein CASSLGSSYNSPLHF. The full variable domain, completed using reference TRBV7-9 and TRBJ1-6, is DTGVSQNPRHKITKRGQNVTFRCDPISEHNRLYWYRQTLGQGPEFLTYFQNEAQLEKSRLLSDRFSAERPKGSFSTLEIQRTEQGDSAMYLCASSLGSSYNSPLHFGNGTRLTVT.

The DNA for the CDR3 is TGTGCCAGCAGCATCGGGACGGGGGCTTTTTACGAGCAGTACTTC. Its protein product is CASSIGTGAFYEQYF. The V call is TRBV9, the J call TRBJ2-7, with D perhaps matching TRBD1 or TRBD2 (6 bases each). This CDR3 region has 15 residues. V was cut by 4 bases and J by 4 bases, with 18 bases left in between. Germline lookup yields CDR1 SGDLS and CDR2 YYNGEE.

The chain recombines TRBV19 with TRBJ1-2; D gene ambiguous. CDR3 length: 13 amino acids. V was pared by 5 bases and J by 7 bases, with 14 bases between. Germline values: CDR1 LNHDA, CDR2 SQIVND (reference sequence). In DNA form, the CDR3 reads TGTGCCAGTAGTCCCGGGCCCCGGGGTGGCTACACCTTC. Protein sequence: CASSPGPRGGYTF.

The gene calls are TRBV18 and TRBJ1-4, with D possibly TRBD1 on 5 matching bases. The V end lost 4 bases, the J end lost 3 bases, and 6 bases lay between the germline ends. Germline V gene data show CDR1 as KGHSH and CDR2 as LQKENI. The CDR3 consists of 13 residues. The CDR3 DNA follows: TGTGCCAGCTCACGGGGGGCTAATGAAAAACTGTTTTTT. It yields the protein CASSRGANEKLFF. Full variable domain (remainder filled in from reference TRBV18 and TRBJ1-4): NAGVMQNPRHLVRRRGQEARLRCSPMKGHSHVYWYRQLPEEGLKFMVYLQKENIIDESGMPKERFSAEFPKEGPSILRIQQVVRGDSAAYFCASSRGANEKLFFGSGTQLSVL.

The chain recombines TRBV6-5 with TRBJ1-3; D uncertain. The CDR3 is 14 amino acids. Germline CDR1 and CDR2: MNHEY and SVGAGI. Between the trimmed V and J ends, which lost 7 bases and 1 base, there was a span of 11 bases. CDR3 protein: CASTTGVSGNTIYF. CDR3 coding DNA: TGTGCCAGCACCACCGGTGTTTCTGGAAACACCATATATTTT.

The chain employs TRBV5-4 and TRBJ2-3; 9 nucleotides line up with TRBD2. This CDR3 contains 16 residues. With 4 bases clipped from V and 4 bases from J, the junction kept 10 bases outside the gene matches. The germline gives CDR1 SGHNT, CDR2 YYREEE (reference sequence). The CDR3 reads CASSEAGTSFSDTQYF. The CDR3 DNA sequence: TGTGCCAGCAGCGAGGCCGGGACTAGCTTCTCAGATACGCAGTATTTT.

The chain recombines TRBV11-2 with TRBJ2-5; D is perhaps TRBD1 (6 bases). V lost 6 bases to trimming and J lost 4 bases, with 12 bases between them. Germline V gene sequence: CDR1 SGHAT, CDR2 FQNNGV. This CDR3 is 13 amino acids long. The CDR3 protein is CASRRDILETQYF. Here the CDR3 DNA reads TGTGCCAGCAGACGGGACATCCTAGAGACCCAGTACTTC.

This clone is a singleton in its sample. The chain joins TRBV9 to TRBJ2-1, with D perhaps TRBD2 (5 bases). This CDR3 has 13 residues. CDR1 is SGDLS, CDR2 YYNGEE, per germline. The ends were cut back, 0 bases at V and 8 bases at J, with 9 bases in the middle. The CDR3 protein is CASSVGFGDEQFF. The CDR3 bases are TGTGCCAGCAGCGTAGGCTTCGGGGATGAGCAGTTCTTC. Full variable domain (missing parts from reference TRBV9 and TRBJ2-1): DSGVTQTPKHLITATGQRVTLRCSPRSGDLSVYWYQQSLDQGLQFLIQYYNGEERAKGNILERFSAQQFPDLHSELNLSSLELGDSALYFCASSVGFGDEQFFGPGTRLTVL.

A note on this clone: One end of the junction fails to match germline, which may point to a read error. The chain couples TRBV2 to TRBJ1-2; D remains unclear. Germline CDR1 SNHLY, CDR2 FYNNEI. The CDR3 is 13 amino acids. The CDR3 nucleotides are TGTGCCAGCAGCGAAGAAGCGGTTCCTGGCTACACCTTC. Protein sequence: CASSEEAVPGYTF.

CDR3 loop: CASSLMLRGGETQYF. The CDR3 DNA is TGTGCCAGCAGCTTAATGCTCAGGGGAGGAGAGACCCAGTACTTC. The chain couples TRBV11-2 to TRBJ2-5, with D perhaps given as TRBD1 or TRBD2 (6 bases each). The germline V gene has CDR1 SGHAT and CDR2 FQNNGV. This CDR3 comprises 15 residues. Between the trimmed V and J ends, which lost 2 bases and 4 bases, there was a span of 14 bases.

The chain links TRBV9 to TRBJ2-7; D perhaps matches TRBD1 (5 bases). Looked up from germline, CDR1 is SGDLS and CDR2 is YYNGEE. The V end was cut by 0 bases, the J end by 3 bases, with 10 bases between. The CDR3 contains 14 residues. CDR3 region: CASSVVPDSYEQYF. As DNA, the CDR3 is TGTGCCAGCAGCGTAGTTCCCGACAGCTACGAGCAGTACTTC.

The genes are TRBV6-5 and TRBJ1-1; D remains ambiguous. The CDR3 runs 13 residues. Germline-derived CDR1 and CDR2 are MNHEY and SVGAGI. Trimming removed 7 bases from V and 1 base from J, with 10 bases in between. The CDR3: CASTATGNTEAFF. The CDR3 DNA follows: TGTGCCAGCACCGCGACCGGGAACACTGAAGCTTTCTTT.

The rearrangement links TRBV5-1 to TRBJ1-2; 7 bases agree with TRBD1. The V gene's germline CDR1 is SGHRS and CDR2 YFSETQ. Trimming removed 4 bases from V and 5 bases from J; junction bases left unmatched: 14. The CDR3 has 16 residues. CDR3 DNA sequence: TGCGCCAGCAGCCCTGGAGGGTCACAGGGGCGGTATGGCTACACCTTC. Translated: CASSPGGSQGRYGYTF.